This T cell receptor (beta chain) appears in the sequencing data of a study of blood T cells in healthy people across ages. Whole-study results and caveats: Higher naive T cell percentage went strongly together with higher TCR beta diversity.

Primed by a sample-barcoded 5' primer and a J-beta primer mix, a second PCR proceeded for about 7 to 11 cycles. Each sample yielded at least 2.5 million CDR3-containing paired-end reads. TCRdb independently ran MiXCR on the 5' RACE reads; one entry per CDR3 protein. The table includes around 1.1 million distinct CDR3 sequences, more than 30% detected once. Each sample had at least 7 million PBMCs isolated. Per sample, at least 6 micrograms of total RNA were extracted. As for this clonotype: Its target is unknown. One end of the junction is discordant with germline, which a read error may explain.

The clonotype was recovered from a young man in good health. The sequencing input was blood.

CDR3 DNA: TGTGCTAGCAGCCTGGACAGGGATGGGTACACTGAAGCTTTCTTT. Its translation is CASSLDRDGYTEAFF. The gene calls are TRBV4-2 and TRBJ1-1; 8 bases align to TRBD1. CDR3 length: 15 residues. Germline V gene data show CDR1 as LGHNA and CDR2 as YNFKEQ.